The clone carrying this TCR beta chain has a handful of counts. Its antigen is not known. The sample comes from a study of siplizumab effects on memory and regulatory T cells. Study-level findings and limits: Roughly 75-97% of dividing CD4+ or CD8+ clones were without an attributable naive or memory phenotype. Siplizumab gave mappable alloreactive CD4+ clones an average Treg-derived fraction of about 64%, against under 35% in controls. A significant reduction in alloreactive sequences traceable to unstimulated CD4+ memory cells was produced by siplizumab.

Assayed TCR templates numbered about 90,000 for each sample. Here immunoSEQ multiplex PCR was the method, and the copy in TCRdb shows in-frame clones only, minus some. The data contain about 87,000 clones, 85% to 90% of them singletons. The germline V gene encodes CDR1 WNHNN and CDR2 SYGVQD (reference sequence). Trimming stripped 2 bases from V and 6 bases from J, with 8 bases between. There are 12 residues in the CDR3. What was sequenced was CD4+ T cells sorted from blood. This chain uses TRBV10-1 with TRBJ2-7, with D possibly TRBD2 on 5 matching bases. The TCR comes from a human donor in good health. The CDR3 spells CASSEVRGEQYF. Here the CDR3 DNA reads TGCGCCAGCAGTGAGGTTCGGGGCGAGCAGTACTTC.